This T cell receptor beta chain was documented in a study of blood T cell repertoires in COVID-19. About the research overall: Samples taken during acute and convalescent COVID-19 were collected in the United States, Italy and Spain. T cells, B-cell-depleted T cells, or PBMCs supplied cDNA or gDNA.

This clone turned up a few times. Original handling: Researchers report that nucleated cell counts were estimated from reference gene primer amplification. Method: immunoSEQ multiplex PCR; TCRdb's copy keeps in-frame clones and lacks some. For V, J and clone size, that table is used; D and trimming come from the DNA. The table shows some 450,000 clones, with roughly 88% occurring only once. This CDR3 has 17 amino acids. Unmatched junction bases numbered 17, after V lost 5 bases and J lost 6 bases. Germline V gene sequence: CDR1 SGHVS, CDR2 FQNEAQ. Seattle researchers signed up patients amid active infection and tracked them longitudinally.

This clonotype originated in a woman aged 45-65 years with COVID-19, enrolled during active disease. This chain uses TRBV7-8 with TRBJ2-7, with 9 bases identical to TRBD1. Sequencing input: peripheral blood. CDR3 amino acids: CASSPRRAGQGEREQYF. CDR3 bases: TGTGCCAGCAGCCCCCGGAGGGCGGGACAGGGAGAGCGCGAGCAGTACTTC.